The subject of this entry is one TCR beta chain. The antigen this receptor binds is unknown. No base qualities exist here, and no much larger clone lies one base off it. The sample belongs to a study of blood T cells in healthy people across ages (dated by TCRdb to between 2014 and 2017). About the investigation overall: Template switching captured roughly one uniquely barcoded TCR beta cDNA molecule per two T cells in model experiments. To track age-related changes in TCR beta repertoire diversity, the study relied on deep sequencing normalized with unique cDNA molecular identifiers. To avoid experimental bias, donors of different ages were spread randomly across the sequencing lanes. Two additional independent replicas of 1 million unique cDNA reads from the same blood draw were analyzed for two donors (one aged 18 to 30 and one aged 80 or older). The donors were divided into four age groups: young (average about 16 years), middle-aged (approximately 42), aged (approximately 62) and long-lived (around 87). The investigation overall reported the following: Observed TCR beta diversity per million T cells fell roughly linearly with age, and a significant reduction was already apparent by age around 40. Since profiling was done on bulk unsorted PBMCs, naive and antigen-experienced compartments could not be conclusively compared. Estimates of total diversity from one million sequenced T cells were regarded as lower bounds and underestimates. The CMV infection status of donors was not known, potentially confounding age-related changes in expanded clonotypes. The percentage of naive T cells measured by flow cytometry correlated strongly with observed TCR beta diversity. Compared with the aged group, the long-lived group had more naive CD4+ T cells, fewer expanded clones and increased TCR diversity, suggesting age selection.

Preparation of the library involved 5' RACE. Instrument on record: Illumina HiSeq 2500. A second PCR of about 6 to 12 cycles was performed with a sample-barcoded 5' primer and a J-beta primer mix. A unique molecular identifier was introduced onto each TCR beta cDNA molecule by a template-switch 5' adaptor carrying 12 random nucleotides. At least 2.5 million CDR3-containing paired-end reads were obtained from each sample. All of the RNA was converted into first-strand cDNA using the Mint cDNA synthesis kit, with a TRBC-specific oligonucleotide serving as the primer. Following uracil-DNA glycosylase treatment, all cDNA underwent a first 18-cycle PCR with the universal primers M1SS and BC2_uni_R. From the authors' description of their analysis: For normalization, 1 million high-quality reads, each with a distinct molecular identifier, were randomly selected from each sample. Reads with shared molecular identifiers were discarded instead of being binned into consensus sequences. CDR3 identification, clonotype clustering and error correction used MiTCR with a Q25 quality threshold and the strictest error-elimination algorithm. A nonparametric unseen species model with Euler transformation was used to estimate lower-bound total TCR beta diversity. TCRdb trimmed the raw reads at Q25, called clones with MiXCR and kept productive beta chains. Every distinct CDR3 protein forms one entry, paired with its most common genes and DNA. TCRdb's processing, not the authors', yielded these V and J calls. The sample yields about 1.1 million distinct CDR3 sequences; 30% to 40% were counted once. The ten largest clones represent roughly 14% of the sample.

The roughly 39 donors, aged about 6 to 100 years, were systemically healthy Caucasian individuals from Russia. Roughly 9.5 milliliters of peripheral blood were drawn from each donor into EDTA-treated Vacutainer tubes. PBMCs were isolated by Ficoll-Paque density-gradient centrifugation, with at least 7 million obtained per sample. Trizol reagent was used to extract total RNA from PBMCs, with at least 6 micrograms per sample. For every donor, an aliquot of PBMCs went through flow cytometry to measure the percentages of naive CD45RAhigh/CD27high T cells. After removal of 6 bases from V and 4 bases from J, the junction retains 5 bases not matched to a gene. Inclusive of the bounding cysteine and phenylalanine, the CDR3 is 14 residues long. Only CDR3 DNA is held: 42 bases, read in frame from base 1. The germline V gene encodes CDR1 SGHTA and CDR2 FQGNSA.

Sequencing input: blood. The rearranged chain carries TRBV7-2 and TRBJ1-4; a stretch of 7 junction bases matches TRBD1. This clonotype originated in a man aged 18-30 years in good health. The nucleotide sequence is given as TGTGCCAGCAGTCGCGGGACAGATAATGAAAAACTGTTTTTT. Translated, this is CASSRGTDNEKLFF. The reference TRBV7-2 and TRBJ1-4 proteins fill in what lies around the CDR3, so the full variable domain reads GAGVSQSPSNKVTEKGKDVELRCDPISGHTALYWYRQSLGQGLEFLIYFQGNSAPDKSGLPSDRFSAERTGGSVSTLTIQRTQQEDSAVYLCASSRGTDNEKLFFGSGTQLSVL.